The present TCR beta chain was sequenced within a study of T cell responses to AZD1222 COVID-19 vaccine. Study-wide context: Second-dose timings of about 4 or about 12 weeks were pooled. Broader study findings: Repertoires were obtained only post-peak T cell response. Recipients of AZD1222 seropositive at baseline numbered only 5 or 6. The sample set comprised mostly white British donors with more females, and clonal diversity was possibly underestimated.

The CDR3 totals 13 residues. Trimming took 7 bases from V and 5 from J, leaving 14 bases between them. Germline V gene data show CDR1 as SNHLY and CDR2 as FYNNEI. Turning to this clone: Antigen unknown.

Produced via immunoSEQ multiplex PCR; TCRdb's table is partial and in-frame only. Of 90,000 to 100,000 clones listed, roughly nine tenths are singletons. This receptor was obtained from an adult in good health. The chain has TRBV2 and TRBJ1-1, with D perhaps matching TRBD1 (5 bases). The sample was peripheral blood, taken on day 0 of AZD1222 vaccination. The CDR3 here is CASMGGRGTEAFF. In nucleotides, the CDR3 is TGTGCCAGCATGGGGGGACGGGGAACTGAAGCTTTCTTT.